This TCR beta chain appears in the sequencing data of a study of siplizumab effects on memory and regulatory T cells. Study-level background: Run as pairs, the mixed lymphocyte reactions received siplizumab at 0.9 to 1 ug/mL or no drug.

The CDR3 spans 15 residues. The trim removed 5 bases at V and 1 base at J, leaving 5 bases unmatched. Germline V lookup: CDR1 LNHDA, CDR2 SQIVND (reference sequence). The authors kept the mixed lymphocyte reaction cells in coculture at 37°C for under seven days. General observations from the study: Siplizumab significantly reduced alloreactive sequences traceable to unstimulated CD4+ memory cells. Naive T cells were seemingly more diverse than memory cells, and major contributions to the alloresponse seemed to be made by them. Controls had roughly 28% Treg-derived mappable alloreactive CD4+ clones on average, versus roughly 70% with siplizumab.

A remark on this clone: Its matching antigen is unknown.

Some clones are missing from TCRdb's copy, which holds only in-frame ones; the method was immunoSEQ multiplex PCR. The sample lists fewer than 20,000 clones; around 42% were seen once. The source of this sequence is a human donor in good health; the cells came from an allogeneic mixed lymphocyte reaction. This chain links TRBV19 with TRBJ2-5; 9 bases map to TRBD2. Sample: CFSE-low (dividing) CD4+ T cells sorted from an allogeneic mixed lymphocyte reaction. This chain's CDR3 is CASSLRGGPQETQYF. CDR3 in DNA: TGTGCCAGTAGTTTGCGGGGGGGGCCCCAAGAGACCCAGTACTTC.